This is a list of T cell receptor beta chains from one sample in a study of T cells in localized non-small cell lung cancer. Method: immunoSEQ multiplex PCR; TCRdb's copy keeps in-frame clones and lacks some. The sample has approximately 70,000 clones, 81% seen once; the top ten hold 4.7%. Sequencing was performed on PBMCs, taken before any cancer treatment. The receptor source for this set is a man between 40 and 70 years old with stage II lung adenocarcinoma. Each CDR3 is given without its conserved first and last residue. D genes are given only for firm matches.

CDR3 protein,V gene,D gene,J gene
ASSLETAGNTIY,TRBV7-9,-,TRBJ1-3
ASSAGQMNTEAF,TRBV9,TRBD1,TRBJ1-1
ASRFRADREEAF,TRBV5-8,TRBD1,TRBJ1-1
SVALAGAKDTQY,TRBV29-1,TRBD2,TRBJ2-3
ASSISLDSPLH,TRBV19,-,TRBJ1-6
ASSFALAQSTDTQY,TRBV27,-,TRBJ2-3
ASSLDTGTSENGELF,TRBV5-4,TRBD2,TRBJ2-2
ASSLEGTSGYNEQF,TRBV5-1,TRBD2,TRBJ2-1
ASSFGLAGGTETQY,TRBV27,TRBD2,TRBJ2-5
ATSRDLGGAYGYT,TRBV15,-,TRBJ1-2
ASSAPGQGQY,TRBV11-3,TRBD1,TRBJ2-3
ASSSRDRADEAF,TRBV7-9,TRBD1,TRBJ1-1
ASRIVGAYNSPLH,TRBV5-4,-,TRBJ1-6
ASSLGQGNTDTQY,TRBV7-3,TRBD1,TRBJ2-3
ASSKGLTYNEQF,TRBV19,TRBD2,TRBJ2-1
ASSEFDYTDTQY,TRBV25-1,-,TRBJ2-3
ASSIVVLGGADTQY,TRBV19,-,TRBJ2-3
SVDSGQGYGYT,TRBV29-1,TRBD1,TRBJ1-2
AWRVPGGRRNTIY,TRBV30,TRBD1,TRBJ1-3
ASSPGQNTEAF,TRBV7-9,-,TRBJ1-1
ASPSRGRAGELF,TRBV7-9,TRBD2,TRBJ2-2
AWGGSSGANVLT,TRBV30,-,TRBJ2-6
ASSLNSPRGGNEQF,TRBV7-9,-,TRBJ2-1
ASSLEGSSGANVLT,TRBV5-1,-,TRBJ2-6
ASSLVDRGRSGREGEQF,TRBV5-6,TRBD2,TRBJ2-1
ASSRTAEYTIY,TRBV14,-,TRBJ1-3
ASSSRDLQGATGELF,TRBV7-9,TRBD1,TRBJ2-2
ASSPGLGTGGADYGYT,TRBV18,TRBD1,TRBJ1-2
ASSVTSGRTDTQY,TRBV19,TRBD2,TRBJ2-3
ASTRGPTTNEKLF,TRBV6-1,-,TRBJ1-4
ASSLGPQQGAGTEAF,TRBV11-2,TRBD1,TRBJ1-1
ASSPSANTEAF,TRBV4-1,-,TRBJ1-1
ASSPGQGLTGELF,TRBV7-3,TRBD1,TRBJ2-2
ASSLGAVSNQPQH,TRBV5-8,-,TRBJ1-5
SVGTSGIDEQF,TRBV29-1,TRBD2,TRBJ2-1
ASSPTGGSYEQY,TRBV7-3,-,TRBJ2-7
ASSQSLPTVTSEKLF,TRBV23-1,-,TRBJ1-4
ASSPQGLAGGSYNEQF,TRBV18,TRBD2,TRBJ2-1
ASSQGTRGFYEQY,TRBV7-8,-,TRBJ2-7
ASSLWGRQETQY,TRBV5-1,-,TRBJ2-5
ASNQTAGALTSRNIQY,TRBV27,-,TRBJ2-4
ASSPDRNYGYT,TRBV14,TRBD1,TRBJ1-2